This T cell receptor beta chain came from a study of T cell repertoires in cytomegalovirus infection. Whole-study context: Public TCR beta signatures indicated both CMV infection and matching HLA type.

A few counts support this clonotype. The CDR3 spans 14 residues. Trimming stripped 7 bases from V and 0 bases from J, with 10 bases between. Via MiXCR, TCRdb re-called the reads, giving one row per CDR3 protein. The sample has a few hundred thousand distinct CDR3 sequences, about 17% seen once. This receptor was identified in a human donor in good health (CMV status not recorded). Some clones in this sample may be carry-over from other donors' samples. The sample was CD8+ T cells from PBMCs. The chain employs TRBV12-3 or TRBV12-4 and TRBJ2-1; no reliable D call. In DNA, the CDR3 is TGTGCCAGCATTCAATCGGCCTCCTACAATGAGCAGTTCTTC. Protein: CASIQSASYNEQFF.